A single sample is the source of the 9 T cell receptor beta chains below, sequenced in a study of human T cells and chemical hapten exposure. Time point noted: patch test 2, 6 weeks after DPC sensitization. Treatment denoted: therapeutic diphenylcyclopropenone sensitization with weekly scalp DPC. In TCRdb, the RACE reads were re-called with MiXCR into one record per CDR3 protein. The sample carries around 67,000 distinct CDR3 sequences, around 7.9% recorded once. Here the sequenced sample was whole blood, taken in connection with sensitization to the hapten diphenylcyclopropenone (DPC). These receptor sequences come from a woman aged 45-59 years with alopecia areata. Some clones in this sample may be carry-over from other donors' samples.

The V and J genes are TRBV27 and TRBJ2-6; perhaps TRBD1 as D (5 bases). CDR3 size: 16 residues. Germline loops: CDR1 MNHEY, CDR2 SMNVEV (reference sequence). V was clipped by 5 bases and J by 0 bases, with 11 bases between them. The CDR3 is CASSTSTVSGANVLTF. CDR3 coding DNA: TGTGCCAGCAGTACCTCGACAGTCTCTGGGGCCAACGTCCTGACTTTC.

This clonotype has only a few counts. The chain couples TRBV29-1 to TRBJ2-3; 7 nucleotides match TRBD1. The CDR3 spans 13 residues. Germline values: CDR1 SQVTM, CDR2 ANQGSEA. Trimming took 7 bases from V and 4 from J; bases not matched to a gene: 8. CDR3 coding DNA: TGCAGCGCAAATGGTCAGGGGGCAGATACGCAGTATTTT. Amino acid sequence: CSANGQGADTQYF.

CDR3 coding DNA: TGTGCCAGCAGCGAGACGGGGGGAAAAGAGACCCAGTACTTC. Amino acids: CASSETGGKETQYF. This chain uses TRBV9 with TRBJ2-5; TRBD2 aligns across 7 bases. V dropped 3 bases and J dropped 3; count of bases not matched to a gene: 5. The CDR3 spans 14 residues. Germline V gene lookup returns CDR1 SGDLS and CDR2 YYNGEE.

This clonotype is a singleton in its sample. The chain combines TRBV3-1 with TRBJ1-1; D uncertain. The ends were cut back, 1 base at V and 3 bases at J, with 9 bases in the middle. CDR1 and CDR2 from the germline V gene are LGHDT and YNNKEL (reference sequence). The CDR3 runs to 14 residues. The CDR3 bases are TGTGCCAGCAGCCAAGGCTTAAGGGACACTGAAGCTTTCTTT. It codes for CASSQGLRDTEAFF.

This rearrangement joins TRBV29-1 to TRBJ1-1; perhaps TRBD1 as D (5 bases). This CDR3 is 12 amino acids long. Germline-derived CDR1 and CDR2 are SQVTM and ANQGSEA. V lost 7 bases and J lost 3, with 12 bases in between. CDR3 sequence reads: CSGGERDTEAFF. The DNA for the CDR3 is TGCAGCGGGGGGGAACGTGACACTGAAGCTTTCTTT.

This clonotype was seen a few times. V and J are TRBV3-1 and TRBJ1-3; the D is unclear. V gave up 0 bases and J gave up 0 bases, with 12 bases separating them. The V gene's germline CDR1 is LGHDT and CDR2 YNNKEL (reference sequence). The CDR3 is made up of 17 amino acids. The CDR3: CASSQDRTGYSGNTIYF. In nucleotides, the CDR3 is TGTGCCAGCAGCCAAGATAGAACGGGGTACTCTGGAAACACCATATATTTT.

This chain connects TRBV3-1 to TRBJ1-4; D call uncertain. The CDR3 contains 15 residues. Between the trimmed V and J ends, which lost 0 bases and 7 bases, there was a span of 12 bases. Germline loops: CDR1 LGHDT, CDR2 YNNKEL (reference sequence). The CDR3 bases are TGTGCCAGCAGCCAAGAGCCTTATAAAGGTGAAAAACTGTTTTTT. Encoded protein: CASSQEPYKGEKLFF. The full variable domain, rest sourced from reference TRBV3-1 and TRBJ1-4, is DTAVSQTPKYLVTQMGNDKSIKCEQNLGHDTMYWYKQDSKKFLKIMFSYNNKELIINETVPNRFSPKSPDKAHLNLHINSLELGDSAVYFCASSQEPYKGEKLFFGSGTQLSVL.

J is TRBJ2-3 and V is TRBV7-2; D remains unclear. Trimming removed 5 bases from V and 4 bases from J, with 10 bases in between. The CDR3 is 13 residues long. Germline V gene sequence: CDR1 SGHTA, CDR2 FQGNSA. Written as DNA, the CDR3 is TGTGCCAGCAGCGTGAGAGGTGCAGATACGCAGTATTTT. Translating gives CASSVRGADTQYF.

This clonotype was detected a few times. The chain carries TRBV9 and TRBJ2-1; D may be TRBD2 (5 bases). This CDR3 has 15 residues. Germline V lookup: CDR1 SGDLS, CDR2 YYNGEE. V was cut by 2 bases and J by 8 bases, with 17 bases left in between. CDR3 sequence (DNA): TGTGCCAGCAGCGTCCTAGCCGTTCGTCGAGATGAGCAGTTCTTC. Its protein is CASSVLAVRRDEQFF.